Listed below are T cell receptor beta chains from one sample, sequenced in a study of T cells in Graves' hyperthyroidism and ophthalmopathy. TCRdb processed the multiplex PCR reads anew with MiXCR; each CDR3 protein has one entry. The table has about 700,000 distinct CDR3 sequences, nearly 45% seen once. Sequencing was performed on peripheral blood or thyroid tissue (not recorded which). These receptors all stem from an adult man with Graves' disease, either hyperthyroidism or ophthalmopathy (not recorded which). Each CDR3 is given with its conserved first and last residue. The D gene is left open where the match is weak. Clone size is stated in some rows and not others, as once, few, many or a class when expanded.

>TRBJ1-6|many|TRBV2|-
TGTGCCAGCAGTGAGGGAAACTTTAATTCACCCCTCCACTTT
CASSEGNFNSPLHF
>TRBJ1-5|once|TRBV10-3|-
TGTGCCATCAGTGGCCAGGATAGCAATCAGCCCCAGCATTTT
CAISGQDSNQPQHF
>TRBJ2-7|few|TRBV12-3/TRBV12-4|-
TGTGCCAGCAGTTTCGCAGACAGCTCCTACGAGCAGTACTTC
CASSFADSSYEQYF
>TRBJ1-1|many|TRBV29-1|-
TGCAGCGGGGGCACTCAGCTAGAAGCTTTCTTT
CSGGTQLEAFF
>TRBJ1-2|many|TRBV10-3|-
TGTGCCATCAGTGATAGGTCACAAGCTAACTATGGCTACACCTTC
CAISDRSQANYGYTF
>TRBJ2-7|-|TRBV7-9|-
TGTGCCAGCAGCCAAGATTCTGGGGGCGAGCAGTACTTC
CASSQDSGGEQYF
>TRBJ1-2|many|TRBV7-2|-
TGTGCCAGCAGCACGACGTGGCAGGAGGATGGCTACACCTTC
CASSTTWQEDGYTF
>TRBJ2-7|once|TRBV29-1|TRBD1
TGCAGCGTTGAAGATTACAGGGGCGACTACGGGCAGTACTTC
CSVEDYRGDYGQYF
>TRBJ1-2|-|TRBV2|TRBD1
TGTGCCAGCAGAGGAGAGACCTGGACAGGCCACCCGATCTTCCACACCTTC
CASRGETWTGHPIFHTF
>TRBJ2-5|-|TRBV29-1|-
TGCAGCGCCCGACACCGGGAACAGGGGAGGGAAGAGACCCAGTACTTC
CSARHREQGREETQYF
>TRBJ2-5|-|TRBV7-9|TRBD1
TGTGCCAGCAGCCAGGACAGGGAACGGGAGACCCAGTACTTC
CASSQDRERETQYF
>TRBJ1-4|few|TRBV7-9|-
TGTGCCAGCAGCCCACCGTCAACTAATGAAAAACTGTTTTTT
CASSPPSTNEKLFF
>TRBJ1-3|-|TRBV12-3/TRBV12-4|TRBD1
TGTGCCGGCAGGGGGGCCAGCAGGACTGTCACCGGAAACACCATATATTTT
CAGRGASRTVTGNTIYF
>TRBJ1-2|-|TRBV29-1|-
TGTGCCTGGAGTGTACTGGATGGCTATGGCTACACCTTC
CAWSVLDGYGYTF
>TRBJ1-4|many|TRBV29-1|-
TGCAGCGTTGGAGGGTCAGGGAATGAAAAACTGTTTTTT
CSVGGSGNEKLFF
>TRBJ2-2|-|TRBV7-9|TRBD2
TGTGCCAGCAGCACGGGAGGGGGTACCACCGGGGAGCTGTTTTTT
CASSTGGGTTGELFF
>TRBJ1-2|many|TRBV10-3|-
TGTGCCATCAGTATGGGGAACTATGGCTACACCTTC
CAISMGNYGYTF
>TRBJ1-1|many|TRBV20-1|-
TGCAGTGCTAGGGATTTCCAGGGAGGGACTGAAGCTTTCTTT
CSARDFQGGTEAFF
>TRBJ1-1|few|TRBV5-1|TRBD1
TGCGCCAGCAGACAGGGGATTAACACTGAAGCTTTCTTT
CASRQGINTEAFF
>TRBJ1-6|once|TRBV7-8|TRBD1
TGTGCCAACACGACAGGGGTCAATTCACCCCTCCACTTT
CANTTGVNSPLHF
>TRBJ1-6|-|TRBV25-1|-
TGTGCCAGCAGCAGTTTAGGGGTATCGCATTCACCCCTCCACTTT
CASSSLGVSHSPLHF
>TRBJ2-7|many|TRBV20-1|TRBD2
TGCAGTGCCCAAGGACTAGTCTCCTACGAGCAGTACTTC
CSAQGLVSYEQYF
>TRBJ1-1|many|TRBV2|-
TGTGCCAGCTTGGTCAGGGGACTGAACACTGAAGCTTTCTTT
CASLVRGLNTEAFF
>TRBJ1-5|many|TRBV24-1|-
TGTGCCACCAGTGATTTAGGCCGCAATCAGCCCCAGCATTTT
CATSDLGRNQPQHF
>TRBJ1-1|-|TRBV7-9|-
TGTGCCAGCAGCTCCGGGGGGGAGTGGGACACTGAAGCTTTCTTT
CASSSGGEWDTEAFF